This T cell receptor (beta chain) was documented in a study of follicular helper T cells after annual influenza vaccination. Trimming stripped 5 bases from V and 0 bases from J, with 9 bases between. The CDR3 has 14 residues. Per germline, CDR1 SGHTA and CDR2 FQGNSA. Using immunoSEQ multiplex PCR, the repertoire was profiled, and TCRdb retains in-frame clones only, with some absent. The sample includes around 15,000 clones, approximately 84% seen only once; the top ten take about 1.3%. General observations from the study: Day 7 ICOS+CD38+ clones later appeared mostly in ICOS-CD38- cTfh.

As to time point: 2014-2015 season, 7 days after vaccination. Sorted blood CD4 subsets were sequenced before and after adults received seasonal inactivated influenza vaccine. ICOS+CD38+ and ICOS-CD38- fractions were sorted from non-naive CD4+CXCR5+PD-1+ cells. On this clone: Antigen unknown.

This chain links TRBV7-2 with TRBJ2-3; D gene ambiguous. Specimen: CXCR5+ CD38- circulating T follicular helper cells from blood, collected 7 days after influenza vaccination. Indicated subset: circulating Tfh, non-naive CD4+CXCR5+PD-1+ (ICOS+CD38+ or ICOS-CD38-). The receptor's source is an adult who received the influenza vaccine. CDR3 amino acids: CASSPTTSTDTQYF. The CDR3 region has the DNA TGTGCCAGCAGCCCAACGACTAGCACAGATACGCAGTATTTT.